The 29 T cell receptor beta chains presented below share a single source sample, sequenced in a study of metastatic and nonmetastatic thyroid tumors. TCRdb re-analyzed the PCR reads through MiXCR. The data hold about 4,900 clones, with approximately 28% observed a single time. All patients reached thyroid surgery having received no treatment beforehand. The source material was adjacent normal tissue. These receptors were taken from a female donor with papillary thyroid cancer or a benign thyroid nodule (not recorded which). Some clones in this sample may be carry-over from other donors' samples.

J is TRBJ2-7 and V is TRBV6-2 or TRBV6-3; D is uncertain. The germline gives CDR1 MNHEY, CDR2 SVGEGT. The CDR3 length is 14 residues. Trimming removed 5 bases at V and 0 bases at J, with 11 bases between. CDR3 loop: CASSSVRSSYEQYF. Here the CDR3 DNA reads TGTGCCAGCAGTAGCGTCCGAAGCTCCTACGAGCAGTACTTC.

This clone showed up just a few times. This chain joins TRBV16 and TRBJ1-2, with D uncertain. Germline CDR1 reads KGHSY; CDR2 reads FQNENV. Trimming pared 0 bases from V and 8 bases from J, leaving 19 bases between. CDR3 length equals 16 residues. The CDR3 DNA is TGTGCCAGCAGCCAATCTAGGGCACGGGCCTTAGGAGGCTACACCTTC. The encoded protein is CASSQSRARALGGYTF.

This clone occurred once. This chain connects TRBV5-1 to TRBJ1-2; no definite D call. Trimming shortened V by 0 bases and J by 2 bases, and 8 bases separated the two germline ends. This CDR3 is built from 14 residues. CDR1 is SGHRS and CDR2 is YFSETQ in the germline V gene. CDR3 in DNA: TGCGCCAGCAGCTTGGATCCGGGGAACTATGGCTACACCTTC. It encodes CASSLDPGNYGYTF.

Of note for this clone: No conserved phenylalanine or tryptophan ends this CDR3, so it is likely a read error. The DNA is omitted, as the CDR3 cannot be located on it reliably, and the CDR3 follows TCRdb's listing. V is TRBV28 and J is TRBJ1-6; whether TRBD1, the table's D call, matches the DNA was not checked. Germline CDR1 reads MDHEN; CDR2 reads SYDVKM. The CDR3 sequence runs 13 residues, both termini included. This CDR3 reads CASSRDGHSPVHL.

A word on this clone: The junction differs from germline at one of its ends, possibly a read error. CDR3 DNA: TGTGCCAGCAGACAAGGTTTCCCGGCAGGGGGGATTTACGAGCAGTACTTC. As protein: CASRQGFPAGGIYEQYF. The chain uses TRBV3-1 and TRBJ2-7, with D perhaps matching TRBD1 (7 bases). Germline values: CDR1 LGHDT, CDR2 YNNKEL (reference sequence). The CDR3 extends over 17 amino acids.

The CDR3 loop is CASSLGDPLAEEQFF. The DNA for the CDR3 is TGCGCCAGCAGCTTGGGGGACCCGCTAGCGGAAGAGCAGTTCTTC. The chain recombines TRBV5-1 with TRBJ2-1; 7 bases align to TRBD2. Trimming cost V 0 bases and J 10 bases; bases outside gene matches: 10. Germline CDR1 and CDR2: SGHRS and YFSETQ. CDR3 size: 15 residues.

This clone was seen only a few times. The CDR3, as DNA: TGTGCCAGCAGCCTGAGGTGTGGGGCGACAGGGTTTCACGAGCAGTACTTC. This encodes CASSLRCGATGFHEQYF. V is TRBV27 and J is TRBJ2-7, with 7 bases identical to TRBD1. V lost 6 bases, J lost 5 bases, and 19 bases stayed unmatched. This CDR3 is built from 17 residues. The V gene's germline CDR1 is MNHEY and CDR2 SMNVEV (reference sequence).

There are many counts of this clone. The chain recombines TRBV28 with TRBJ1-5, with D unclear. The V end lost 2 bases, the J end lost 0 bases, and 26 bases lay between the germline ends. Germline V gene sequence: CDR1 MDHEN, CDR2 SYDVKM. The CDR3 is made up of 21 amino acids. The CDR3 region is CASSLTPKWAGHPYSNQPQHF. The DNA of the CDR3 is TGTGCCAGCAGTTTAACTCCCAAGTGGGCAGGCCACCCCTATAGCAATCAGCCCCAGCATTTT.

This sequence joins TRBV19 and TRBJ2-1; 12 nucleotides match TRBD2. J gave up 3 bases and V 8 bases, and 8 bases lay outside the gene matches. CDR3 length equals 16 residues. Germline V gene lookup returns CDR1 LNHDA and CDR2 SQIVND (reference sequence). The CDR3 DNA reads TGTGCCAGTGCCTATTTGGGACTAGCGGGCTACAATGAGCAGTTCTTC. It specifies CASAYLGLAGYNEQFF.

The CDR3 loop reads CASSSCERNQPQHF. In nucleotides, the CDR3 is TGTGCCAGCAGCTCCTGTGAAAGGAATCAGCCCCAGCATTTT. The chain uses TRBV11-3 and TRBJ1-5; no clear D. Germline assignment: CDR1 SGHNT and CDR2 YENEEA. Trimming took off 4 bases at V and 4 bases at J, with 11 bases between the two ends. The CDR3 runs to 14 residues.

This clone showed up just a few times. The chain recombines TRBV2 with TRBJ1-2; D remains unclear. Germline CDR1 SNHLY, CDR2 FYNNEI. CDR3 length: 11 amino acids. V gave up 3 bases and J gave up 6 bases, with 5 bases separating them. CDR3 in DNA: TGTGCCAGCAGTGAGGGGAATGGCTACACCTTC. This sequence encodes CASSEGNGYTF.

This clone came up a few times. The chain links TRBV7-6 to TRBJ1-1; TRBD1 is a possible D gene (5 bases). This CDR3 region has 15 residues. V was cut by 2 bases and J by 1 base, with 11 bases left in between. Germline V gene sequence: CDR1 SGHVS, CDR2 FNYEAQ. As DNA, the CDR3 is TGTGCCAGCAGCTTAAGGGCAGGGTCGAACACTGAAGCTTTCTTT. Protein sequence: CASSLRAGSNTEAFF. Full variable domain (rest looked up from reference TRBV7-6 and TRBJ1-1): GAGVSQSPRYKVTKRGQDVALRCDPISGHVSLYWYRQALGQGPEFLTYFNYEAQQDKSGLPNDRFSAERPEGSISTLTIQRTEQRDSAMYRCASSLRAGSNTEAFFGQGTRLTVV.

In its sample, this clone was seen a few times. The CDR3 sequence is CASSLGDRVQFF. DNA of the CDR3: TGTGCCAGCAGCTTAGGGGACAGAGTGCAGTTCTTC. The chain couples TRBV7-9 to TRBJ2-1; the match to TRBD1 covers 7 bases. Trimming took 1 base from V and 12 from J; bases not matched to a gene: 3. From germline, CDR1 is SEHNR and CDR2 FQNEAQ (reference sequence). CDR3 length: 12 residues.

This clone was recorded a few times. The chain carries TRBV6-1 and TRBJ1-2; D gene uncertain. V shed 2 bases and J shed 8 bases, with 15 bases lying between them. Germline loops: CDR1 MNHNS, CDR2 SASEGT. The CDR3 consists of 14 residues. The CDR3 nucleotides are TGTGCCAGCAGTGAAAGTGTAGGAGGTGGGGGCTACACCTTC. Residues: CASSESVGGGGYTF.

By sample share, this clone is medium-sized. The V gene is TRBV7-8, the J gene TRBJ2-7; D is possibly TRBD2 (6 bases). The V end lost 5 bases, the J end lost 5 bases, and 19 bases lay between the germline ends. The CDR3 has 15 residues. Looked up from germline, CDR1 is SGHVS and CDR2 is FQNEAQ. The chain's CDR3 is CASSRSGDSVHEQYF. CDR3 DNA sequence: TGTGCCAGCAGCCGTTCCGGGGACTCAGTCCACGAGCAGTACTTC.

The chain couples TRBV24-1 to TRBJ2-7; 9 bases fit TRBD1. V lost 3 bases to trimming and J lost 2 bases; unmatched junction nucleotides: 4. CDR1 and CDR2 (germline): KGHDR, SFDVKD. The CDR3 runs to 15 residues. The DNA of the CDR3 is TGTGCCACCAGTGATCCAGGGACAGGGACCTACGAGCAGTACTTC. It encodes CATSDPGTGTYEQYF.

This clone was seen more than once but under ten times. The chain combines TRBV12-3 or TRBV12-4 with TRBJ2-7; D remains ambiguous. The CDR3 has 12 amino acids. Trimming left V 3 bases short and J 7 bases short, with 10 bases between. In DNA, the CDR3 is TGTGCCAGCAGTTTGACCCTAAGGGAGCAGTACTTC. This codes for CASSLTLREQYF.

This rearrangement joins TRBV6-2 or TRBV6-3 to TRBJ1-2, with D tentatively TRBD1 (6 bases). CDR1 and CDR2 (germline): MNHEY, SVGEGT. The CDR3 covers 14 residues. Trimming pared 0 bases from V and 8 bases from J, leaving 13 bases between. The DNA for the CDR3 is TGTGCCAGCAGTTACTCCGCCGTCGGGGGCGGCTACACCTTC. It yields the protein CASSYSAVGGGYTF.

The rearrangement links TRBV12-3 or TRBV12-4 to TRBJ2-2, with D tentatively TRBD1 (5 bases). CDR3 size: 15 residues. V was pared by 7 bases and J by 6 bases, with 18 bases between. The CDR3 sequence: CASTFSREGAGELFF. As DNA, the CDR3 is TGTGCCAGCACCTTTTCCAGGGAAGGGGCCGGGGAGCTGTTTTTT.

Relative to its sample, this clone is medium-sized. J is TRBJ2-1 and V is TRBV10-1; 7 nucleotides agree with TRBD2. The V gene's germline CDR1 is WNHNN and CDR2 SYGVQD (reference sequence). The CDR3 spans 16 residues. With 6 bases clipped from V and 4 bases from J, the junction kept 12 bases outside the gene matches. CDR3 nucleotide sequence: TGCGCCAGCAGAGTCGGGAGGAGGAGAGGATACAATGAGCAGTTCTTC. This encodes CASRVGRRRGYNEQFF.

The rearrangement links TRBV6-2 or TRBV6-3 to TRBJ2-1, with no clear D. There are 14 residues in the CDR3. Germline-derived CDR1 and CDR2 are MNHEY and SVGEGT. V was cut by 3 bases and J by 2 bases, with 8 bases left in between. The CDR3 reads CASSYRRTYNEQFF. CDR3 nucleotides: TGTGCCAGCAGTTATCGGCGTACCTACAATGAGCAGTTCTTC.

The chain has TRBV7-3 and TRBJ2-2; 8 positions agree with TRBD2. The V and J ends lost 5 bases and 2 bases, in that order; junction bases with no gene match: 10. The CDR3 length is 17 residues. CDR1 is SGHTA, CDR2 FQGTGA, per germline. The CDR3 reads CASSPPAGGPNTGELFF. The CDR3 nucleotides read TGTGCCAGCAGCCCCCCGGCGGGAGGCCCAAACACCGGGGAGCTGTTTTTT.

The chain is built from TRBV11-2 and TRBJ2-7; TRBD1 agrees at 9 bases. The CDR3 is made up of 13 amino acids. Germline V gene sequence: CDR1 SGHAT, CDR2 FQNNGV. After removal of 5 bases from V and 3 bases from J, the junction contained 2 bases not matched to a gene. CDR3 region: CASSETGGYEQYF. The CDR3 coding sequence is TGTGCCAGCAGCGAGACAGGGGGCTACGAGCAGTACTTC.

This clone was counted between two and nine times. The chain recombines TRBV27 with TRBJ2-7, with a possible D match to TRBD1 (6 bases). Trimming shortened V by 8 bases and J by 2 bases, and 13 bases separated the two germline ends. CDR3 length: 13 residues. From germline, CDR1 is MNHEY and CDR2 SMNVEV (reference sequence). CDR3 DNA: TGTGCCAGCGGTCCCGGACAGCCCTACGAGCAGTACTTC. Translating it yields CASGPGQPYEQYF.

CDR3 sequence reads: CASSLQGMTDTQYF. The CDR3 DNA sequence: TGTGCCAGCAGCTTACAGGGGATGACAGATACGCAGTATTTT. The chain couples TRBV11-3 to TRBJ2-3, with D possibly TRBD1 on 6 matching bases. V shed 2 bases and J shed 3 bases, with 9 bases lying between them. Looked up from germline, CDR1 is SGHNT and CDR2 is YENEEA. The CDR3 loop spans 14 amino acids.

This clone came up a few times. V is TRBV7-2 and J is TRBJ2-7; D gene ambiguous. Germline V gives CDR1 SGHTA, CDR2 FQGNSA. V gave up 5 bases and J gave up 3 bases, with 8 bases separating them. The CDR3 runs 12 residues. CDR3 residues: CASSHNSYEQYF. The DNA for the CDR3 is TGTGCCAGCAGCCACAACAGCTACGAGCAGTACTTC. The entire variable domain, with the rest obtained from reference TRBV7-2 and TRBJ2-7, is as follows: GAGVSQSPSNKVTEKGKDVELRCDPISGHTALYWYRQSLGQGLEFLIYFQGNSAPDKSGLPSDRFSAERTGGSVSTLTIQRTQQEDSAVYLCASSHNSYEQYFGPGTRLTVT.

About this clone itself: The junction and the germline gene differ at one end; a read error may be behind it. This chain links TRBV11-2 with TRBJ2-7; perhaps TRBD1 as D (6 bases). This CDR3 contains 15 residues. Germline lookup yields CDR1 SGHAT and CDR2 FQNNGV. This CDR3 reads CASSSFQGMSYKQYF. DNA of the CDR3: TGTGCCAGCAGCTCCTTCCAGGGGATGTCCTACAAGCAGTACTTC. Filled out from reference TRBV11-2 and TRBJ2-7, the complete variable domain reads EAGVAQSPRYKIIEKRQSVAFWCNPISGHATLYWYQQILGQGPKLLIQFQNNGVVDDSQLPKDRFSAERLKGVDSTLKIQPAKLEDSAVYLCASSSFQGMSYKQYFGPGTRLTVT.

This clone came up a few times. V usage is TRBV6-2 or TRBV6-3 and J usage is TRBJ2-7; D is possibly TRBD1 (6 bases). The length of the CDR3 is 12 residues. V lost 8 bases and J 5 bases, leaving 13 bases between the germline ends. CDR1 MNHEY and CDR2 SVGEGT come from the germline V gene. The CDR3 region has the DNA TGTGCCAGCCGTACAGGGTCCCACGAGCAGTACTTC. Amino acids: CASRTGSHEQYF.

This clone ranks as medium-sized. The rearrangement joins TRBV2 to TRBJ2-3; 12 nucleotides align to TRBD2. Germline V gene data show CDR1 as SNHLY and CDR2 as FYNNEI. The CDR3 is 14 residues long. After removal of 5 bases from V and 3 bases from J, the junction contained 0 bases not matched to a gene. The CDR3 loop is CASSTSGRTDTQYF. CDR3 DNA: TGTGCCAGCAGTACTAGCGGGAGGACAGATACGCAGTATTTT. The whole variable domain, filled in from reference TRBV2 and TRBJ2-3, reads EPEVTQTPSHQVTQMGQEVILRCVPISNHLYFYWYRQILGQKVEFLVSFYNNEISEKSEIFDDQFSVERPDGSNFTLKIRSTKLEDSAMYFCASSTSGRTDTQYFGPGTRLTVL.